These 27 T cell receptor beta chains were sequenced from one sample in a study of blood T cell repertoires in COVID-19. TCRdb keeps only in-frame clones here, not all; method: immunoSEQ multiplex PCR. Counted here are about 260,000 clones, approximately 90% occurring once; the ten biggest clones make up 3.7%. Sequenced sample: peripheral blood. All receptors come from a middle-aged woman with acute or convalescent COVID-19.

This clone has just one count. The chain combines TRBV19 with TRBJ1-1, with TRBD1 identical over 7 bases. There are 16 residues in the CDR3. From germline, CDR1 is LNHDA and CDR2 SQIVND (reference sequence). Trimming cost V 1 base and J 4 bases; bases outside gene matches: 9. The CDR3 DNA is TGTGCCAGTAGTATAGCGGGGGACAGCTGGAGCACTGAAGCTTTCTTT. Translating gives CASSIAGDSWSTEAFF.

The chain joins TRBV5-1 to TRBJ2-1; 7 bases fit TRBD2. V was clipped by 4 bases and J by 6 bases; unmatched bases: 13. This CDR3 spans 16 amino acids. CDR1 and CDR2 (germline): SGHRS, YFSETQ. The CDR3 bases are TGCGCCAGCAGCGGACCCTTGCCGGGACTAACCAATGAGCAGTTCTTC. Its protein product is CASSGPLPGLTNEQFF.

The chain combines TRBV2 with TRBJ1-1; the D gene is possibly TRBD1 (5 bases). V was trimmed by 8 bases and J by 4 bases, leaving 26 bases between them. Germline values: CDR1 SNHLY, CDR2 FYNNEI. The CDR3 has 17 residues. The CDR3 nucleotides are TGTGCCAGCTCCAGAGCGGGGGTTAGGGTAGGAGGCACTGAAGCTTTCTTT. It is translated as CASSRAGVRVGGTEAFF.

J is TRBJ2-1 and V is TRBV5-1; maybe TRBD1 (6 bases). Trimming left V 1 base short and J 5 bases short, with 10 bases between. CDR1 is SGHRS and CDR2 is YFSETQ in the germline V gene. The CDR3 runs to 14 residues. This chain's CDR3 is CASSLMGANNEQFF. The CDR3 DNA reads TGCGCCAGCAGCTTGATGGGGGCCAACAATGAGCAGTTCTTC.

The chain recombines TRBV5-4 with TRBJ2-3; TRBD1 is a possible D gene (5 bases). Deletions cut 4 bases from V and 0 bases from J, with 12 bases between. Germline V CDR1 and CDR2: SGHNT, YYREEE (reference sequence). The CDR3 runs to 15 residues. CDR3 sequence: CASSLSGYSTDTQYF. In DNA, the CDR3 is TGTGCCAGCAGCCTATCAGGGTATAGCACAGATACGCAGTATTTT.

This chain uses TRBV29-1 with TRBJ2-5; D possibly corresponds to TRBD1 (5 bases). Germline V gives CDR1 SQVTM, CDR2 ANQGSEA. The CDR3 has 13 residues. V lost 1 base to trimming and J lost 5 bases, with 11 bases between them. The DNA for the CDR3 is TGCAGCGTTGAAGGGGCGTCAGGGGAGACCCAGTACTTC. Translation gives CSVEGASGETQYF.

This clone was detected only once. The chain couples TRBV7-9 to TRBJ2-5; 9 nucleotides match TRBD2. CDR3 size: 17 residues. Germline CDR1 is SEHNR and CDR2 is FQNEAQ (reference sequence). J was trimmed by 5 bases and V by 3 bases; bases with no gene match: 13. The CDR3 spells CASSFPTGTSSSETQYF. The CDR3 nucleotides read TGTGCCAGCAGCTTCCCCACCGGGACTAGCAGCTCGGAGACCCAGTACTTC. Variable domain in full (rest from reference TRBV7-9 and TRBJ2-5): DTGVSQNPRHKITKRGQNVTFRCDPISEHNRLYWYRQTLGQGPEFLTYFQNEAQLEKSRLLSDRFSAERPKGSFSTLEIQRTEQGDSAMYLCASSFPTGTSSSETQYFGPGTRLLVL.

The J gene is TRBJ1-2, the V gene TRBV3-1 (or the pseudogene TRBV3-2); TRBD1 agrees at 8 bases. Germline V gives CDR1 LGHDT, CDR2 YNNKEL (reference sequence). The CDR3 length is 13 residues. V trimming: 4 bases; J trimming: 8 bases; junction bases outside the gene matches: 6. CDR3 residues: CASSPRTGLGYTF. CDR3 nucleotides: TGTGCCAGCAGCCCCAGGACAGGGTTAGGCTACACCTTC.

This clone was seen only once. The chain recombines TRBV6-5 with TRBJ2-7; 8 nucleotides match TRBD2. Germline V lookup: CDR1 MNHEY, CDR2 SVGAGI. V was pared by 5 bases and J by 4 bases, with 7 bases of the junction left unmatched. This CDR3 is built from 14 residues. In DNA form, the CDR3 reads TGTGCCAGCAGTACGACTAGCGCGTCTTACGAGCAGTACGTC. Translated, it gives CASSTTSASYEQYV.

This chain uses TRBV5-8 with TRBJ2-6; the D gene is possibly TRBD1 (5 bases). The CDR3 runs 17 residues. The V gene lost 4 bases and the J gene lost 0 bases, with 14 bases spanning the gap. Germline-derived CDR1 and CDR2 are SGHTS and YDEGEE. The CDR3 loop reads CASSPSLDSSGANVLTF. The CDR3 coding sequence is TGTGCCAGCAGCCCTTCCTTAGACAGCTCTGGGGCCAACGTCCTGACTTTC. Complete variable domain (other parts from reference TRBV5-8 and TRBJ2-6): EAGVTQSPTHLIKTRGQQATLRCSPISGHTSVYWYQQALGLGLQFLLWYDEGEERNRGNFPPRFSGRQFPNYSSELNVNALELEDSALYLCASSPSLDSSGANVLTFGAGSRLTVL.

The rearrangement uses TRBV9 and TRBJ1-1; D possibly corresponds to TRBD1 (6 bases). The CDR3 has 15 residues. In germline, CDR1 is SGDLS, CDR2 YYNGEE. The V and J ends lost 3 bases and 10 bases respectively, with 22 bases between them. The CDR3 sequence is CASSASGASPRGAFF. The CDR3, as DNA: TGTGCCAGCAGCGCCTCTGGGGCAAGTCCCAGGGGAGCTTTCTTT.

The chain recombines TRBV30 with TRBJ1-1, with 7 positions matching TRBD1. Germline trimming cut 3 bases from V and 7 bases from J; bases unmatched to any gene: 14. The CDR3 spans 15 residues. Looked up from germline, CDR1 is GTSNPN and CDR2 is SVGIG (reference sequence). This CDR3 reads CAWSRLRQGRLEAFF. The CDR3 bases are TGTGCCTGGAGCCGCCTACGACAGGGCCGTCTTGAAGCTTTCTTT.

The V call is TRBV12-3 or TRBV12-4, the J call TRBJ1-1, with 8 bases aligning to TRBD1. Germline trimming cut 5 bases from V and 9 bases from J; bases unmatched to any gene: 5. CDR3 length: 12 amino acids. CDR3 coding DNA: TGTGCCAGCAGTCTTTCCAGGGGGCAAGCTTTCTTT. It specifies CASSLSRGQAFF.

The chain joins TRBV2 to TRBJ2-5, with unresolved D. The CDR3 is made up of 14 amino acids. The germline CDR1 and CDR2 sequences are SNHLY and FYNNEI. Trimming took off 6 bases at V and 2 bases at J, with 13 bases between the two ends. DNA of the CDR3: TGTGCCAGCAGCCGGGTTATACCTCAAGAGACCCAGTACTTC. This codes for CASSRVIPQETQYF.

This clone is a singleton in its sample. The chain has TRBV3-1 (or the pseudogene TRBV3-2) and TRBJ2-1; TRBD2 agrees at 12 bases. Germline-derived CDR1 and CDR2 are LGHDT and YNNKEL (reference sequence). The CDR3 contains 16 residues. J was trimmed by 8 bases and V by 4 bases; bases with no gene match: 9. CDR3 amino acids: CASSRTSSGGADEQFF. CDR3 nucleotide sequence: TGTGCCAGCAGCCGAACCTCTAGCGGGGGGGCCGATGAGCAGTTCTTC.

This chain uses TRBV28 with TRBJ2-7, with D possibly being TRBD1 (6 bases). Trimming stripped 5 bases from V and 7 bases from J, with 12 bases between. The CDR3 has 12 residues. CDR1 and CDR2 from the germline V gene are MDHEN and SYDVKM. Here the CDR3 reads CASSAPQGEQYV. CDR3 coding DNA: TGTGCCAGCAGTGCCCCCCAGGGGGAGCAGTACGTC.

The J gene is TRBJ1-2, the V gene TRBV3-1 (or the pseudogene TRBV3-2); TRBD1 agrees at 8 bases. This CDR3 is built from 15 residues. CDR1 is LGHDT and CDR2 is YNNKEL in the germline V gene (reference sequence). With V trimmed by 3 bases and J by 3 bases, 6 bases remained unmatched. CDR3 bases: TGTGCCAGCAGCCACAATCAGGACAGGGACTATGGCTACACCTTC. Amino acid sequence: CASSHNQDRDYGYTF.

This clone occurred once. This rearrangement joins TRBV3-1 (or the pseudogene TRBV3-2) to TRBJ1-1; TRBD1 matches at 7 bases. Germline V gene lookup returns CDR1 LGHDT and CDR2 YNNKEL (reference sequence). The V and J ends lost 4 bases and 1 base, in that order; junction bases with no gene match: 6. There are 15 residues in the CDR3. The CDR3 DNA reads as TGTGCCAGCAGCCGAGAGGACAGGCGGAACACTGAAGCTTTCTTT. Translation: CASSREDRRNTEAFF.

CDR3 loop: CASSEGRANEKLFF. Written as DNA, the CDR3 is TGTGCCAGCAGTGAGGGCAGGGCTAATGAAAAACTGTTTTTT. This chain joins TRBV6-1 and TRBJ1-4, with a possible D match to TRBD1 (5 bases). Trimming removed 3 bases at V and 3 bases at J, with 8 bases between. The germline gives CDR1 MNHNS, CDR2 SASEGT. This CDR3 region has 14 residues.

The V and J genes are TRBV30 and TRBJ1-4, with no clear D. Germline values: CDR1 GTSNPN, CDR2 SVGIG (reference sequence). With 5 bases removed from V and 8 bases from J, the gap between germline ends came to 9 bases. CDR3 size: 11 residues. The CDR3 DNA is TGTGCCTGGCGGGTTCGGGAAAAACTGTTTTTT. Translated: CAWRVREKLFF. Filled out from reference TRBV30 and TRBJ1-4, the complete variable domain reads SQTIHQWPATLVQPVGSPLSLECTVEGTSNPNLYWYRQAAGRGLQLLFYSVGIGQISSEVPQNLSASRPQDRQFILSSKKLLLSDSGFYLCAWRVREKLFFGSGTQLSVL.

The chain combines TRBV11-2 with TRBJ2-5; D call uncertain. The CDR3 is 14 amino acids. V was shortened by 4 bases and J by 0 bases, with 9 bases between the two germline ends. The germline V gene encodes CDR1 SGHAT and CDR2 FQNNGV. Here the CDR3 reads CASSSPENQETQYF. In DNA form, the CDR3 reads TGTGCCAGCAGCTCCCCCGAGAACCAAGAGACCCAGTACTTC. Based on the CDR3 plus reference TRBV11-2 and TRBJ2-5, the full variable domain is EAGVAQSPRYKIIEKRQSVAFWCNPISGHATLYWYQQILGQGPKLLIQFQNNGVVDDSQLPKDRFSAERLKGVDSTLKIQPAKLEDSAVYLCASSSPENQETQYFGPGTRLLVL.

The chain links TRBV7-2 to TRBJ2-7, with D unclear. CDR3 length: 14 amino acids. Germline V gene lookup returns CDR1 SGHTA and CDR2 FQGNSA. CDR3 protein: CASSSHQNVPVLDV. CDR3 coding DNA: TGTGCCAGCAGCTCCCACCAGAATGTGCCCGTTCTGGACGTC.

This sequence joins TRBV19 and TRBJ2-3, with D possibly TRBD1 on 7 matching bases. The germline V gene has CDR1 LNHDA and CDR2 SQIVND (reference sequence). V dropped 5 bases and J dropped 3 bases, with 15 bases sitting between them. This CDR3 is built from 15 residues. CDR3 nucleotide sequence: TGTGCCAGTAGTGTCAGGGGGGAGAGAACAGATACGCAGTATTTT. Residues: CASSVRGERTDTQYF.

This clone was picked up one time. This chain uses TRBV30 with TRBJ2-3, with 10 bases fitting TRBD2. This CDR3 has 18 residues. CDR1 and CDR2 from the germline V gene are GTSNPN and SVGIG (reference sequence). Trimming at V came to 2 bases and at J to 4 bases, leaving 15 bases not matched to a gene. The CDR3 DNA reads TGTGCCTGGAGTTCGGGAACTAGCGGGATCATCGGGCCAGATACGCAGTATTTT. Translated, it gives CAWSSGTSGIIGPDTQYF.

The chain is built from TRBV27 and TRBJ1-1, with D unclear. This CDR3 comprises 12 residues. V lost 4 bases, J lost 7 bases, and 10 bases lay in between. Per germline, CDR1 MNHEY and CDR2 SMNVEV (reference sequence). CDR3 nucleotides: TGTGCCAGCAGTTCCGGCCCGGGTGAAGCTTTCTTT. As protein: CASSSGPGEAFF.

The V gene is TRBV30, the J gene TRBJ1-5; possible D gene TRBD1, 6 bases. The ends were cut back, 3 bases at V and 4 bases at J, with 13 bases in the middle. Germline lookup yields CDR1 GTSNPN and CDR2 SVGIG (reference sequence). This CDR3 spans 14 amino acids. CDR3 bases: TGTGCCTGGAGCAGGGGAAGAGGAAATCAGCCCCAGCATTTT. Residues: CAWSRGRGNQPQHF.

This chain uses TRBV6-5 with TRBJ1-4; TRBD1 is a possible D gene (5 bases). The CDR3 extends over 13 amino acids. Germline V CDR1 and CDR2: MNHEY, SVGAGI. Deletions cut 6 bases from V and 7 bases from J, with 12 bases between. The CDR3 region is CASRPLGGEKLFF. CDR3 coding DNA: TGTGCCAGCAGGCCCCTCGGGGGTGAAAAACTGTTTTTT.